These T cell receptor beta chains were read from a single sample in a study of response to subunit inactivated influenza vaccine. TCRdb reprocessed the RT-PCR reads with MiXCR, giving one entry per CDR3 protein. The table shows approximately 160,000 distinct CDR3 sequences, with 9.5% to 12% occurring only once. The sequencing used CD8+ T cells sorted from PBMCs, collected around 2 years after vaccination. Every receptor here comes from a man between 50 and 69 years old who received an inactivated influenza vaccine. The CDR3 runs from the conserved cysteine through the conserved F or W. D genes are given only for firm matches. Clone sizes are given selectively: once, few, many, or a class where the clone is expanded.

V,size,D,J,DNA,CDR3
TRBV12-3/TRBV12-4,few,.,TRBJ2-1,TGTGCCAGCAGCGCCATGGGGCCCGAAGACTACAATGAGCAGTTCTTC,CASSAMGPEDYNEQFF
TRBV9,.,TRBD1,TRBJ2-7,TGTGCCAGCAGCCCCGGGACAGGGGGAACCTACGAGCAGTACTTC,CASSPGTGGTYEQYF
TRBV4-2,.,.,TRBJ1-5,TGTGCCAGCAGCCAAGATGCGAGAGCTAAAGGAGGCAATCAGCCCCAGCATTTT,CASSQDARAKGGNQPQHF
TRBV28,.,.,TRBJ1-2,TGTGCCAGCAGTCCCGACCTTCCAGACTACACCTTC,CASSPDLPDYTF
TRBV4-3,.,.,TRBJ1-1,TGCGCCAGCAGCCAAGCCCGCGCTGGGGGCACTGAAGCTTTCTTT,CASSQARAGGTEAFF
TRBV7-6,few,.,TRBJ2-1,TGTGCCAGCAGCTTTATTGAGACGGGGACCTACAATGAGCAGTTCTTC,CASSFIETGTYNEQFF
TRBV6-1,.,.,TRBJ1-1,TGTGCCAGCAGACGCGGGGGCTACACTGAAGCTTTCTTT,CASRRGGYTEAFF
TRBV6-1,.,TRBD1,TRBJ2-7,TGTGCCAGCAGTCCTTGGACAGGGAAAAAAGAGCAGTACTTC,CASSPWTGKKEQYF
TRBV28,few,TRBD2,TRBJ2-4,TGTGCCAGCAGTTTTTTATCTAGCGGAAACATTCAGTACTTC,CASSFLSSGNIQYF
TRBV11-1,.,TRBD1,TRBJ1-1,TGTGCCAGCAGCCCAAGGACAGGGGTCAGGTACACTGAAGCTTTCTTT,CASSPRTGVRYTEAFF
TRBV29-1,few,.,TRBJ2-7,TGCAGCGTTGAAAGTTTGGGCGGACCCTACGAGCAGTACTTC,CSVESLGGPYEQYF
TRBV15,few,TRBD1,TRBJ2-7,TGTGCCACCAGCGACAGGGGTGGGTACGAGCAGTACTTC,CATSDRGGYEQYF
TRBV27,many,TRBD2,TRBJ2-7,TGTGCCAGCAGTTTATCGCTAGCGGGGAGCTCCTACGAGCAGTACTTC,CASSLSLAGSSYEQYF
TRBV28,few,TRBD2,TRBJ2-1,TGTGCCAGCAGTTATCGGACTAGCGGGAGTTACTCCTACAATGAGCAGTTCTTC,CASSYRTSGSYSYNEQFF
TRBV11-2,.,TRBD1,TRBJ2-7,TGTGCCAGCAGCATTCTGACAGGGGGCGGCGAGCAGTACTTC,CASSILTGGGEQYF
TRBV30,many,.,TRBJ1-2,TGTGCCATAACTACGGGACACAACTATGGCTACACCTTC,CAITTGHNYGYTF
TRBV12-3/TRBV12-4,.,.,TRBJ2-5,TGTGCCAGCAGTTCGGGACCTTGGGAGACCCAGTACTTC,CASSSGPWETQYF
TRBV5-4,.,.,TRBJ2-7,TGTGCCAGCAGCTTGGAGCCGGGACGACGGTCTTTGATTTCCTACGAGCAGTACTTC,CASSLEPGRRSLISYEQYF
TRBV6-5,.,TRBD1,TRBJ2-2,TGTGCCAGCAGTTACGCCGGGACAGCCACCGGGGAGCTGTTTTTT,CASSYAGTATGELFF
TRBV20-1,.,.,TRBJ2-3,TGCAGTGCTCCCCGGGACGTCACAGATACGCAGTATTTT,CSAPRDVTDTQYF
TRBV7-6,.,.,TRBJ1-1,TGTGCCAGCAGCCGCTCGAGAGGGCAGCTAATAGCCACTGAAGCTTTCTTT,CASSRSRGQLIATEAFF
TRBV11-2,many,TRBD2,TRBJ2-5,TGTGCCAGCAGCTCTGAGCGGGAGGCCCTGGAGACCCAGTACTTC,CASSSEREALETQYF
TRBV7-2,few,.,TRBJ1-2,TGTGCCAGCAGCGAATGGACAGAGACTAACTATGGCTACACCTTC,CASSEWTETNYGYTF
TRBV27,few,TRBD2,TRBJ2-1,TGTGCCAGCAGTTCCGTCACTAGCGGGGGGAATGAGCAGTTCTTC,CASSSVTSGGNEQFF
TRBV10-3,few,.,TRBJ2-7,TGTGCCATCAGTGAACCGGGACGGCCTTCGGCCGAGCAGTACTTC,CAISEPGRPSAEQYF
TRBV14,.,.,TRBJ2-3,TGTGCCAGCAGCCAAGATCCTTCAGATACGCAGTATTTT,CASSQDPSDTQYF
TRBV5-6,.,TRBD1,TRBJ2-5,TGTGCCAGCAGCCACGAGGGACAGGGGCAAGAGACCCAGTACTTC,CASSHEGQGQETQYF
TRBV12-3/TRBV12-4,few,.,TRBJ2-6,TGTGCCAGCAGTCCTCTCGTCGCGTCTGGGGCCAACGTCCTGACTTTC,CASSPLVASGANVLTF
TRBV28,few,TRBD1,TRBJ2-3,TGTGCCAGCAGTTATCCCCCAGGGGGCGCAGATACGCAGTATTTT,CASSYPPGGADTQYF
TRBV24-1,.,.,TRBJ2-5,TGTGCCACCAGTGATTTGCACCCTGCGCGTATCCAAGAGACCCAGTACTTC,CATSDLHPARIQETQYF
TRBV7-9,.,.,TRBJ2-1,TGTGCCAGCAGCCATAGGGATGAGCAGTTCTTC,CASSHRDEQFF
TRBV6-2/TRBV6-3,many,TRBD2,TRBJ2-5,TGTGCCAGCAGTCAAACTAGCGGGAGGGCCCAAGAGACCCAGTACTTC,CASSQTSGRAQETQYF
TRBV28,few,.,TRBJ2-7,TGTGCCAGTATTACAGGGGGGGACGAGCAGTACTTC,CASITGGDEQYF
TRBV27,many,.,TRBJ1-5,TGTGCCAGCAGTACCGGGACACAGCATCAGCCCCAGCATTTT,CASSTGTQHQPQHF
TRBV7-6,few,.,TRBJ2-1,TGTGCCAGCAGACCCAGAGTAGGTAACAATGAGCAGTTCTTC,CASRPRVGNNEQFF
TRBV21-1,.,.,TRBJ2-7,TGTGCCAGCAGCAGGGATTACGAGCAGTACTTC,CASSRDYEQYF
TRBV6-1,few,TRBD1,TRBJ2-7,TGTGCCAGCAGTGAAGGTTTTTGGGGGACAGGGGTCTACGAGCAGTACTTC,CASSEGFWGTGVYEQYF
TRBV7-9,.,.,TRBJ1-1,TGTGCCAGCGGCGCCGGGCTCCTCTCCGAAGCTTTCTTT,CASGAGLLSEAFF
TRBV29-1,.,.,TRBJ2-1,TGCAGCGTGCCTCGGGGAATTGAGCAGTTCTTC,CSVPRGIEQFF
TRBV9,many,.,TRBJ2-1,TGTGCCAGCAGCGCCCATAACAATGAGCAGTTCTTC,CASSAHNNEQFF
TRBV5-1,many,.,TRBJ2-2,TGCGCCAGCAGCCCCCCGGTCTCGAACACCGGGGAGCTGTTTTTT,CASSPPVSNTGELFF
TRBV24-1,few,.,TRBJ2-1,TGTGCCACCAGTGCCCGTTCCCTTAGCGGAAGCTCCTACAATGAGCAGTTCTTC,CATSARSLSGSSYNEQFF